This T cell receptor (beta chain) comes out of a study of T cell repertoires in cytomegalovirus infection. As for the study in general: The study used recently identified HLA-C-restricted and well-studied HLA-B-restricted CMV epitopes. Study-level findings and limits: There were carriers of CMV plus the relevant HLA, and cumulative public TCR beta family frequency identified them.

CDR3 length: 15 amino acids. Trimming shortened V by 3 bases and J by 3 bases, and 15 bases separated the two germline ends. CDR1 is SGHAT and CDR2 is FQNNGV in the germline V gene. TCRdb re-called the reads through MiXCR, storing one row per CDR3 protein. The sample contains under 850,000 distinct CDR3 sequences, 30% to 40% of which appear only once. Details on this clonotype: Its antigen remains unknown.

The chain has TRBV11-2 and TRBJ2-7; no firm D call. The starting material was cultured PBMCs, obtained from culture after CMV antigen stimulation. The sequence derives from a human donor in good health (CMV status not recorded). Some clones in this sample may be carry-over from other donors' samples. The CDR3 here is CASSFPQDVGYEQYF. In DNA form, the CDR3 reads TGTGCCAGCAGCTTTCCCCAGGACGTCGGCTACGAGCAGTACTTC.